Given below is one T cell receptor beta chain in context. Its antigen remains unidentified. Germline CDR1 is LNHDA and CDR2 is SQIVND (reference sequence). The CDR3 extends over 14 amino acids. Germline trimming cut 5 bases from V and 4 bases from J; bases unmatched to any gene: 5. The data stem from a study of T and B cells in COVID-19 patients. The overall study: Median age was approximately 34 years in the recovered cohort and about 67 years in the active-infection cohort. Comorbidities linked to unfavorable COVID-19 outcome were present in about 90% of the 20 active-infection patients.

BIOMED2 TRB-A/B primer pools were used in multiplex TRB PCR. TCRdb used MiXCR to reprocess the multiplex PCR reads, holding one entry per CDR3 protein. The sample holds 7,000 or so distinct CDR3 sequences, around a third seen once. TRB was amplified from around 250-500 ng of blood genomic DNA. The study, taken as a whole, reports: Patients with COVID-19 reportedly showed strongly skewed T cell receptor beta variable and joining gene usage.

Sequences were obtained from blood. The TCR was taken from a human donor who had recovered from COVID-19. The chain links TRBV19 to TRBJ1-2; TRBD1 aligns across 9 bases. CDR3 residues: CASSYDRGTYGYTF. CDR3 nucleotide sequence: TGTGCCAGTAGTTACGACAGGGGGACCTATGGCTACACCTTC.